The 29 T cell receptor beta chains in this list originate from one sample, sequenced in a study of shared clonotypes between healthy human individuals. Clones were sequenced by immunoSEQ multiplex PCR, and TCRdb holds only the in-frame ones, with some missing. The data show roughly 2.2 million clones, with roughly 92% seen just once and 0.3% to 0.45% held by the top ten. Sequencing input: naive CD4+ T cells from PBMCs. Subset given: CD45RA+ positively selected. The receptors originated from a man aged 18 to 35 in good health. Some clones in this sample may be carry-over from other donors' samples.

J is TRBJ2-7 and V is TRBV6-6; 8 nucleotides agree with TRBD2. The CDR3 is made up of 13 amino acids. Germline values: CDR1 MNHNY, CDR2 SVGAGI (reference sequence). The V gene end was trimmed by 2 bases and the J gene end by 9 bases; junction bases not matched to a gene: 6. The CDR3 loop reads CASSYPGGVVQYF. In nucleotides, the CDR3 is TGTGCCAGCAGTTACCCGGGGGGGGTCGTGCAGTACTTC.

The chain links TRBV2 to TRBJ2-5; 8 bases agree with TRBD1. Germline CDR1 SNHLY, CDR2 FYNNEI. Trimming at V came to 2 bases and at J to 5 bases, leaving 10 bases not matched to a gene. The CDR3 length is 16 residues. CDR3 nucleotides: TGTGCCAGCAGTGAAATCGGGCAGGGGGCCATGGAGACCCAGTACTTC. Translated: CASSEIGQGAMETQYF.

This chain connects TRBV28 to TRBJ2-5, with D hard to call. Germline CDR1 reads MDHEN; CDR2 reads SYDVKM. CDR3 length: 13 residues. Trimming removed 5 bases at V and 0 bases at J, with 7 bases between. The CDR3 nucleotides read TGTGCCAGCAGTGTAGACTACCAAGAGACCCAGTACTTC. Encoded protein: CASSVDYQETQYF.

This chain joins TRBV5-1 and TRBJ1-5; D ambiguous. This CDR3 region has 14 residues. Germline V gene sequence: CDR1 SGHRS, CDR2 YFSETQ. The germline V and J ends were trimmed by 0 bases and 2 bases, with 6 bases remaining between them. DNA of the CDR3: TGCGCCAGCAGCTTGGTCAGTGGCAATCAGCCCCAGCATTTT. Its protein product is CASSLVSGNQPQHF.

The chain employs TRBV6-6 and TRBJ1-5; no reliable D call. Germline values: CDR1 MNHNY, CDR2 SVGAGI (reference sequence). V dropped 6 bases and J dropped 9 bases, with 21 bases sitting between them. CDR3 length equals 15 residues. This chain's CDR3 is CASSLGGGGVGPQHF. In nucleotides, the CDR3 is TGTGCCAGCAGCTTGGGAGGTGGTGGGGTTGGGCCCCAGCATTTT.

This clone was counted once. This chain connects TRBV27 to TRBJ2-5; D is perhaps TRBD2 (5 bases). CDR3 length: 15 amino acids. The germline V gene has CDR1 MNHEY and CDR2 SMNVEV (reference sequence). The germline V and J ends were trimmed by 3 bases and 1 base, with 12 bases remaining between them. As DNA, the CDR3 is TGTGCCAGCAGTTTCCGGGATAGAATCCAAGAGACCCAGTACTTC. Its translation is CASSFRDRIQETQYF.

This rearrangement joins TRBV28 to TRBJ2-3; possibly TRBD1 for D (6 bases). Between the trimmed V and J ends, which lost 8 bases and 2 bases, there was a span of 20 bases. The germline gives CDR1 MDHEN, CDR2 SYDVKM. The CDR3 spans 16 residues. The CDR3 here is CASVLVGAGATDTQYF. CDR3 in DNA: TGTGCCAGCGTCCTAGTGGGGGCAGGGGCCACAGATACGCAGTATTTT.

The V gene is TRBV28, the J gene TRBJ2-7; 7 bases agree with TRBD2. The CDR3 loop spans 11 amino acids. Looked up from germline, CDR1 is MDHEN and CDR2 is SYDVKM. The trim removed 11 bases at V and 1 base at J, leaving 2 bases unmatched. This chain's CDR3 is CAASGSYEQYF. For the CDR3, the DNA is TGTGCCGCTAGCGGATCCTACGAGCAGTACTTC.

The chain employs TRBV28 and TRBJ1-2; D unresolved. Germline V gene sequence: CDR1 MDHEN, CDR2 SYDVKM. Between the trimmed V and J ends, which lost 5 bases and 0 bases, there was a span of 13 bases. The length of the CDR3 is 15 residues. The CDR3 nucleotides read TGTGCCAGCAGTCCGCTGGACGTGCCTAACTATGGCTACACCTTC. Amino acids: CASSPLDVPNYGYTF.

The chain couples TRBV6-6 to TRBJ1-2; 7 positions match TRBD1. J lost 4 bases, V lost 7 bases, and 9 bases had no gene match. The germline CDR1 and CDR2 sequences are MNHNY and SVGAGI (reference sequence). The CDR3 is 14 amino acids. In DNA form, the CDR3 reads TGTGCCAGCACCCTATCAACAGGGGTCTATGGCTACACCTTC. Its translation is CASTLSTGVYGYTF.

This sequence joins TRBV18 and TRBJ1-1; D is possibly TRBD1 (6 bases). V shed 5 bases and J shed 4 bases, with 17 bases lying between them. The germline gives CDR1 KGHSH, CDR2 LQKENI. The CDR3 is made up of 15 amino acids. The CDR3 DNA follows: TGTGCCAGCTCAGCCACAGGGTTTTTGGGCACTGAAGCTTTCTTT. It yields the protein CASSATGFLGTEAFF.

The CDR3 protein is CASSATRGQNNQPQHF. For the CDR3, the DNA is TGTGCCAGCTCAGCTACCAGGGGGCAGAACAATCAGCCCCAGCATTTT. The V gene is TRBV18, the J gene TRBJ1-5; 8 nucleotides agree with TRBD1. The J segment lost 3 bases and the V segment lost 5 bases, leaving 9 bases of the junction unmatched. This CDR3 has 16 residues. Looked up from germline, CDR1 is KGHSH and CDR2 is LQKENI.

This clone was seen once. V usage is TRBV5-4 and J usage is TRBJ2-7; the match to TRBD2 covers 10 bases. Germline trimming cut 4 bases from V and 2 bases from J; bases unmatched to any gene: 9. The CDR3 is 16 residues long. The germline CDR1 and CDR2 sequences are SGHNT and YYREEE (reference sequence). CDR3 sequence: CASSTRTSGNPYEQYF. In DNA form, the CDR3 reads TGTGCCAGCAGCACCCGTACTAGCGGGAACCCCTACGAGCAGTACTTC.

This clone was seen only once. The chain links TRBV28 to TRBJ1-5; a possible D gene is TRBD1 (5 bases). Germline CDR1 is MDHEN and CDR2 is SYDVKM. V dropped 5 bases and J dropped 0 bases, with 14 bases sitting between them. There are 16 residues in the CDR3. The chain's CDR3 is CASSARGRASNQPQHF. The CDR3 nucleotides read TGTGCCAGCAGTGCGAGGGGCAGGGCTAGCAATCAGCCCCAGCATTTT.

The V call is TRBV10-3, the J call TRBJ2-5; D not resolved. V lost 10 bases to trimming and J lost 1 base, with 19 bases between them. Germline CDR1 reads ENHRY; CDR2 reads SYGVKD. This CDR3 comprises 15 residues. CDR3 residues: CATLPTDGAQETQYF. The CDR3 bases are TGTGCCACACTACCCACCGACGGCGCCCAAGAGACCCAGTACTTC.

The CDR3 nucleotides are TGTGCCAGCAGCCCCTCCGGGACTAGCCACACAGATACGCAGTATTTT. Translated: CASSPSGTSHTDTQYF. V gene TRBV28 combines with J gene TRBJ2-3, with 9 bases aligning to TRBD2. CDR1 MDHEN and CDR2 SYDVKM come from the germline V gene. The V segment lost 6 bases and the J segment 2 bases; nucleotides outside the gene matches: 9. This CDR3 is built from 16 residues.

The CDR3 sequence is CASGSDAGNTIYF. DNA of the CDR3: TGTGCCAGCGGGTCGGACGCCGGAAACACCATATATTTT. V and J are TRBV2 and TRBJ1-3; no definite D call. Germline loops: CDR1 SNHLY, CDR2 FYNNEI. V was trimmed by 8 bases and J by 4 bases, leaving 12 bases between them. CDR3 length: 13 residues. Supplemented by reference TRBV2 and TRBJ1-3, the full variable domain reads EPEVTQTPSHQVTQMGQEVILRCVPISNHLYFYWYRQILGQKVEFLVSFYNNEISEKSEIFDDQFSVERPDGSNFTLKIRSTKLEDSAMYFCASGSDAGNTIYFGEGSWLTVV.

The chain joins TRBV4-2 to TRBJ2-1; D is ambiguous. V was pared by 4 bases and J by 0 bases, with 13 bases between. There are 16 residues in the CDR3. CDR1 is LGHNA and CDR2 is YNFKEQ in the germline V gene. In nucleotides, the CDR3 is TGTGCCAGCAGCCCAAGCGTCGGCAACTCCTACAATGAGCAGTTCTTC. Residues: CASSPSVGNSYNEQFF.

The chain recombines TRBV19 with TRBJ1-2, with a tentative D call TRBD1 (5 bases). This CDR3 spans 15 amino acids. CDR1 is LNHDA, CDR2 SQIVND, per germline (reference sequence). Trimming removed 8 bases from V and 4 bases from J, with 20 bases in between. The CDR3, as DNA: TGTGCCAGTGGAGGGCGGGGCGGCGGTTTCTATGGCTACACCTTC. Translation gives CASGGRGGGFYGYTF. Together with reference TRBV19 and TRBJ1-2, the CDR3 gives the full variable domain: DGGITQSPKYLFRKEGQNVTLSCEQNLNHDAMYWYRQDPGQGLRLIYYSQIVNDFQKGDIAEGYSVSREKKESFPLTVTSAQKNPTAFYLCASGGRGGGFYGYTFGSGTRLTVV.

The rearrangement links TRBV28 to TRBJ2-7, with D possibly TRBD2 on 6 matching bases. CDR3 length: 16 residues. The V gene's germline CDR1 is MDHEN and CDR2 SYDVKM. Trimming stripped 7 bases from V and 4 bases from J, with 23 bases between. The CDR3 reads CASTSGSAGLGYEQYF. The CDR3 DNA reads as TGTGCCAGCACCTCCGGGTCAGCGGGCCTGGGGTACGAGCAGTACTTC.

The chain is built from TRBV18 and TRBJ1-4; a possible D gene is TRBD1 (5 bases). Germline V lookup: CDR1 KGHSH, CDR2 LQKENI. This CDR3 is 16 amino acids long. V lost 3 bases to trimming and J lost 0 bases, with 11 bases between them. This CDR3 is CASSPLQDTTNEKLFF. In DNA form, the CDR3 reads TGTGCCAGCTCACCGCTGCAGGACACAACTAATGAAAAACTGTTTTTT. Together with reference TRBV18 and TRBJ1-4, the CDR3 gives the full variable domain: NAGVMQNPRHLVRRRGQEARLRCSPMKGHSHVYWYRQLPEEGLKFMVYLQKENIIDESGMPKERFSAEFPKEGPSILRIQQVVRGDSAAYFCASSPLQDTTNEKLFFGSGTQLSVL.

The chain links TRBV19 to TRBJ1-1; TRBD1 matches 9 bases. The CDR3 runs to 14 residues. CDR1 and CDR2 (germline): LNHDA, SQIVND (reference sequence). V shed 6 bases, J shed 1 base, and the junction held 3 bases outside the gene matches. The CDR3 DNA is TGTGCCAGTAGGCAACAGGGGGCGAACACTGAAGCTTTCTTT. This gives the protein CASRQQGANTEAFF. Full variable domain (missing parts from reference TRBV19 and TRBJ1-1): DGGITQSPKYLFRKEGQNVTLSCEQNLNHDAMYWYRQDPGQGLRLIYYSQIVNDFQKGDIAEGYSVSREKKESFPLTVTSAQKNPTAFYLCASRQQGANTEAFFGQGTRLTVV.

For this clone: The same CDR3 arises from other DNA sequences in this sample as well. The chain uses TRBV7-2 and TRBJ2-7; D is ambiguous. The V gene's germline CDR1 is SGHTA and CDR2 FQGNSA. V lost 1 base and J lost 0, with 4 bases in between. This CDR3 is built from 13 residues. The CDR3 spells CASSLGASYEQYF. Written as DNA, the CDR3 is TGTGCCAGCAGCTTAGGCGCCTCCTACGAGCAGTACTTC.

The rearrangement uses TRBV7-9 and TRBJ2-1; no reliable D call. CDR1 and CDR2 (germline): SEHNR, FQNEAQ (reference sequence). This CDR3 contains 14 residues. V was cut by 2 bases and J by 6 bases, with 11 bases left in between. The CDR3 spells CASSLRTAPNEQFF. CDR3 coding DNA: TGTGCCAGCAGCTTACGAACAGCCCCCAATGAGCAGTTCTTC.

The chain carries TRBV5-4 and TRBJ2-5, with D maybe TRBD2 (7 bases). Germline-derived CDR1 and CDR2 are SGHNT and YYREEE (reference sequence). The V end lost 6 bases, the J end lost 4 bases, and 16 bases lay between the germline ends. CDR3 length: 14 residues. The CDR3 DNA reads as TGTGCCAGCAACCGAGGGGGGGAAAGAGAGACCCAGTACTTC. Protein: CASNRGGERETQYF.

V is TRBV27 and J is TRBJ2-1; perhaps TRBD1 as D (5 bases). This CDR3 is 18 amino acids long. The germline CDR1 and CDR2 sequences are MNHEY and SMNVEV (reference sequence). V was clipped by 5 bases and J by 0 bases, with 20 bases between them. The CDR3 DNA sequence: TGTGCCAGCAGTCCGAGACCCCAGGGCACAGGCTCCTACAATGAGCAGTTCTTC. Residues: CASSPRPQGTGSYNEQFF.

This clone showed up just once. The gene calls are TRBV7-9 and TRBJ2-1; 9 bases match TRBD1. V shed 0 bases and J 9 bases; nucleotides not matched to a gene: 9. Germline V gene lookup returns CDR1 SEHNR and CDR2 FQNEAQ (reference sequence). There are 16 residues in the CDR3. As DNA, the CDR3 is TGTGCCAGCAGCTTAGCTCTCTCGGACAGGGGTATTGAGCAGTTCTTC. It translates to CASSLALSDRGIEQFF.

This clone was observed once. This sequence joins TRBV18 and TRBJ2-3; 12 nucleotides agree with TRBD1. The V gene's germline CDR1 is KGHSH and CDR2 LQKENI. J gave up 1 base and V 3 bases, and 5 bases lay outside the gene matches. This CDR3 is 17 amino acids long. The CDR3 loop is CASSPGQGARGTDTQYF. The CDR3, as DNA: TGTGCCAGCTCACCGGGACAGGGGGCGCGAGGCACAGATACGCAGTATTTT.

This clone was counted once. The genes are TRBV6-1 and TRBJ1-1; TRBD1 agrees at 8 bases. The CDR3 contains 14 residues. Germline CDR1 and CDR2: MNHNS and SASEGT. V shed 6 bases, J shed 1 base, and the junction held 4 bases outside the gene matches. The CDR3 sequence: CASSRQGTNTEAFF. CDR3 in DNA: TGTGCCAGCAGCCGACAGGGGACGAACACTGAAGCTTTCTTT.